One sample yielded the 13 T cell receptor beta chains listed below, sequenced in a study of T-cell memory formation after mild COVID-19. MiXCR, run by TCRdb on the 5' RACE reads, gives a single entry per CDR3 protein. The table includes 350,000 to 450,000 distinct CDR3 sequences, 20% detected once. Sequenced: PBMCs or a T cell subset sorted from them (not recorded which). Receptor source: an adult woman who had mild COVID-19 (a few samples of this study predate the infection). Cell type and time point are not known.

The chain uses TRBV4-2 and TRBJ2-3, with TRBD2 as a possible D gene (10 bases). Germline V CDR1 and CDR2: LGHNA, YNFKEQ. The ends were cut back, 3 bases at V and 6 bases at J, with 22 bases in the middle. This CDR3 has 17 residues. The CDR3 region is CASSHQLGQGLADTQYF. The DNA of the CDR3 is TGTGCCAGCAGCCATCAACTGGGACAGGGACTAGCGGATACGCAGTATTTT.

The chain employs TRBV2 and TRBJ1-1, with D possibly matching TRBD1 (5 bases). The CDR3 loop spans 14 amino acids. CDR1 SNHLY and CDR2 FYNNEI come from the germline V gene. The V end lost 0 bases, the J end lost 7 bases, and 12 bases lay between the germline ends. The CDR3 bases are TGTGCCAGCAGTGAAGCGGCCCGACAGTATGAAGCTTTCTTT. It is translated as CASSEAARQYEAFF.

This clonotype occurred a few times. The CDR3 sequence: CATSRDLGGTGELFF. The CDR3 DNA is TGTGCCACCAGCAGAGATCTCGGGGGAACCGGGGAGCTGTTTTTT. The chain employs TRBV15 and TRBJ2-2; a weak D match, TRBD2 (6 bases). Germline CDR1 and CDR2: LNHNV and YYDKDF (reference sequence). This CDR3 has 15 residues. The V and J ends lost 0 bases and 5 bases respectively, with 10 bases between them.

The V gene is TRBV20-1, the J gene TRBJ2-7, with 8 bases lining up with TRBD2. Germline V CDR1 and CDR2: DFQATT, SNEGSKA (reference sequence). With 4 bases clipped from V and 0 bases from J, the junction kept 5 bases outside the gene matches. The CDR3 totals 14 residues. In DNA form, the CDR3 reads TGCAGTGCTACTGGCGGGAGGAGCTCCTACGAGCAGTACTTC. Its protein product is CSATGGRSSYEQYF.

This clonotype came up many times. The J gene is TRBJ2-1, the V gene TRBV4-2; 7 nucleotides match TRBD2. The CDR3 contains 16 residues. Germline CDR1 reads LGHNA; CDR2 reads YNFKEQ. With V trimmed by 5 bases and J by 9 bases, 16 bases remained unmatched. CDR3 nucleotides: TGTGCCAGCAGCTACAACGTTGTGGGAGGGCCCGGTGAGCAGTTCTTC. It specifies CASSYNVVGGPGEQFF.

The rearrangement uses TRBV11-1 and TRBJ2-1; D possibly corresponds to TRBD1 (6 bases). The CDR3 is 16 amino acids. Germline assignment: CDR1 SGHAT and CDR2 FQDESV (reference sequence). Trimming removed 5 bases at V and 4 bases at J, with 18 bases between. The CDR3 DNA reads as TGTGCCAGCAGCCATCCCCGAGGACAGAGATACAATGAGCAGTTCTTC. This encodes CASSHPRGQRYNEQFF.

This clonotype was counted only a few times. This sequence joins TRBV24-1 and TRBJ2-7; D not certain. Germline V gives CDR1 KGHDR, CDR2 SFDVKD. The CDR3 spans 13 residues. The V end was cut by 9 bases, the J end by 0 bases, with 11 bases between. The CDR3 region is CATAAGPSYEQYF. The DNA for the CDR3 is TGTGCCACCGCCGCCGGTCCCTCCTACGAGCAGTACTTC.

This clonotype was counted between two and nine times. The chain uses TRBV9 and TRBJ1-2; weak D call: TRBD1 (6 bases). Trimming left V 4 bases short and J 1 base short, with 17 bases between. Germline values: CDR1 SGDLS, CDR2 YYNGEE. This CDR3 is built from 16 residues. CDR3 residues: CASSPLFLDSNYGYTF. The DNA of the CDR3 is TGTGCCAGCAGCCCACTTTTCCTGGACAGTAACTATGGCTACACCTTC.

V and J are TRBV4-1 and TRBJ2-1; 9 nucleotides match TRBD2. From germline, CDR1 is MGHRA and CDR2 YSYEKL. The CDR3 covers 16 residues. The junction had 6 bases not matched to a gene; V was cut back by 4 bases and J by 2 bases. In DNA form, the CDR3 reads TGCGCCAGCAGCCCCAGACTAGCGGATACCTACAATGAGCAGTTCTTC. Translation: CASSPRLADTYNEQFF.

The chain links TRBV7-6 to TRBJ2-3, with 10 bases identical to TRBD2. The CDR3 consists of 17 residues. Germline CDR1 reads SGHVS; CDR2 reads FNYEAQ. J lost 2 bases, V lost 9 bases, and 14 bases had no gene match. CDR3 nucleotide sequence: TGTGCCAGTCTCCCGCTAGCGGGGGCCGTAATCACAGATACGCAGTATTTT. This encodes CASLPLAGAVITDTQYF. Supplemented by reference TRBV7-6 and TRBJ2-3, the full variable domain reads GAGVSQSPRYKVTKRGQDVALRCDPISGHVSLYWYRQALGQGPEFLTYFNYEAQQDKSGLPNDRFSAERPEGSISTLTIQRTEQRDSAMYRCASLPLAGAVITDTQYFGPGTRLTVL.

The chain joins TRBV20-1 to TRBJ1-6; 9 nucleotides agree with TRBD1. Germline V gene lookup returns CDR1 DFQATT and CDR2 SNEGSKA (reference sequence). There are 16 residues in the CDR3. V gave up 3 bases and J gave up 0 bases; unmatched junction bases: 3. CDR3 sequence: CSARDRGDSYNSPLHF. CDR3 coding DNA: TGCAGTGCTAGGGACAGGGGCGACTCCTATAATTCACCCCTCCACTTT.

This chain connects TRBV3-1 to TRBJ1-2; TRBD1 might be the D (6 bases). Germline CDR1 LGHDT, CDR2 YNNKEL (reference sequence). The CDR3 extends over 16 amino acids. Trimming cost V 1 base and J 8 bases, with 20 bases left between them. CDR3 loop: CASSQGMGARGQGYTF. DNA for the CDR3: TGTGCCAGCAGCCAAGGGATGGGGGCCAGAGGGCAAGGCTACACCTTC.

This clonotype was seen more than once but under ten times. The J gene is TRBJ2-3, the V gene TRBV5-1; possible D gene TRBD2, 7 bases. V lost 6 bases, J lost 3 bases, and 20 bases lay in between. Germline V CDR1 and CDR2: SGHRS, YFSETQ. CDR3 length equals 16 residues. The CDR3 loop reads CASTAQGGGRTDTQYF. The CDR3 region has the DNA TGCGCCAGCACCGCGCAGGGAGGGGGGCGTACAGATACGCAGTATTTT.